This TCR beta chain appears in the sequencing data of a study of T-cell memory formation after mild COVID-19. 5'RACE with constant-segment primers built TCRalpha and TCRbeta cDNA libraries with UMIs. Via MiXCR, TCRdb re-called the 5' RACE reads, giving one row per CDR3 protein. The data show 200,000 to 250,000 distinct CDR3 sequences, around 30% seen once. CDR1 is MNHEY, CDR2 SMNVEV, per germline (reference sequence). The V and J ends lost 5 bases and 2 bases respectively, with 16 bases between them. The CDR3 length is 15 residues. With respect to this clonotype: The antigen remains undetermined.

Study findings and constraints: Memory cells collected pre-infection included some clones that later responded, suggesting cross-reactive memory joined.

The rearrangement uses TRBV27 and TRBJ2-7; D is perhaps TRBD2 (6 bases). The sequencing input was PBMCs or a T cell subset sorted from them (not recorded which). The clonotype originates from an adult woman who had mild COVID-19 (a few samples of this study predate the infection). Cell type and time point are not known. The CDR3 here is CASSKPGLGAYEQYF. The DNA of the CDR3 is TGTGCCAGCAGTAAACCGGGACTGGGTGCCTACGAGCAGTACTTC.